This is a list of T cell receptor beta chains from one sample in a study of blood T cell repertoires in COVID-19. Here immunoSEQ multiplex PCR was the method, and the copy in TCRdb shows in-frame clones only, minus some. The sample includes around 180,000 clones, 82% seen only once; the top ten take roughly a tenth. Sequenced: peripheral blood. All receptors derive from a woman older than 75 with active or convalescent COVID-19. The conserved cysteine and the conserved F or W are not part of the CDR3 here. Only part of the rows carry a size: once, few, many, or a class if the clone is expanded.

V gene	clone size	J gene	CDR3 protein
TRBV5-1	-	TRBJ2-7	ASSLNRGGYEQY
TRBV19	once	TRBJ2-1	ASNLSPSAHEQF
TRBV5-1	-	TRBJ2-7	ASSRSTLRDKLFDEQY
TRBV5-4	-	TRBJ2-2	ASSLGLAYTGELF
TRBV28	-	TRBJ2-2	ASGVGGTGELF
TRBV2	-	TRBJ2-1	ASSSRLAGNEQF
TRBV5-1	-	TRBJ1-3	ASSLAGNSGNTIY
TRBV6-1	-	TRBJ2-7	ASSEAGTGPYEQY
TRBV9	-	TRBJ2-1	ASSVGSLAELNEQF
TRBV27	once	TRBJ1-3	ASSFQGKSGNTIY
TRBV2	few	TRBJ1-3	ASRIQSSGNTIY
TRBV9	-	TRBJ2-3	ASSLGLAGEGTDTQY
TRBV7-9	-	TRBJ2-3	ASSLASVGDTQY
TRBV2	-	TRBJ2-7	ASSVQGSEYEQY
TRBV10-3	few	TRBJ1-5	AISESAEPQH
TRBV6-5	-	TRBJ2-2	ASSTGTSDTGELF
TRBV7-9	-	TRBJ1-5	ASSSDGRYQPQH
TRBV28	-	TRBJ1-5	ASSRYQGFDQPQH
TRBV14	-	TRBJ2-7	ASSRTATSGRFEQY
TRBV3-1/TRBV3-2	-	TRBJ2-7	ASSHRTSGMNEQY